This is a list of T cell receptor beta chains from one sample in a study of T cell responses to AZD1222 COVID-19 vaccine. The table came from immunoSEQ multiplex PCR; TCRdb's copy has only in-frame clones and leaves some out. This sample carries some 170,000 clones, more than 80% of them seen once, and the ten largest clones take 2.6%. The sequences come from peripheral blood, collected on day 0 of AZD1222 vaccination. These receptors came from an adult in good health. Both conserved end residues are part of each CDR3. A D gene is named only where the DNA matches it firmly. Clone size appears in some rows only: once, few, many, or a class for an expanded clone.

j_call: TRBJ2-7
clone_size: NA
d_call: TRBD2
v_call: TRBV9
cdr3_nt: TGTGCCAGCAGCGTAGCGGCGGGAGCGGCCTACGAGCAGTACTTC
cdr3_aa: CASSVAAGAAYEQYF

j_call: TRBJ2-2
clone_size: NA
d_call: NA
v_call: TRBV27
cdr3_nt: TGTGCCAGCAGTTCCACTCCCCCCGGGGAGCTGTTTTTT
cdr3_aa: CASSSTPPGELFF

j_call: TRBJ1-4
clone_size: NA
d_call: NA
v_call: TRBV7-9
cdr3_nt: TGTGCCAGCAGCTTAGGGGCAGGGGCAAATGAAAAACTGTTTTTT
cdr3_aa: CASSLGAGANEKLFF

j_call: TRBJ2-1
clone_size: NA
d_call: TRBD2
v_call: TRBV30
cdr3_nt: TGTGCCTGGAGTGAGGGGGGACTAGCGGGAGCCCCGTACTACAATGAGCAGTTCTTC
cdr3_aa: CAWSEGGLAGAPYYNEQFF

j_call: TRBJ2-6
clone_size: NA
d_call: NA
v_call: TRBV21-1
cdr3_nt: TGTGCCGGAAGGACAGCTGGGGCCAACGTCCTGACTTTC
cdr3_aa: CAGRTAGANVLTF

j_call: TRBJ2-7
clone_size: NA
d_call: TRBD1
v_call: TRBV6-5
cdr3_nt: TGTGCCAGCAGGCTCAAAGACAGGGGGGACGAGCAGTACTTC
cdr3_aa: CASRLKDRGDEQYF

j_call: TRBJ2-2
clone_size: NA
d_call: NA
v_call: TRBV3-1/TRBV3-2
cdr3_nt: TGTGCCAGCAGCCAAGGAGAAAGGGGGCTGTTTTTT
cdr3_aa: CASSQGERGLFF

j_call: TRBJ2-5
clone_size: NA
d_call: NA
v_call: TRBV6-5
cdr3_nt: TGTGCCAGCAGCCAACTGGGGGGCCCACAGACCCAGTACTTC
cdr3_aa: CASSQLGGPQTQYF

j_call: TRBJ2-1
clone_size: once
d_call: NA
v_call: TRBV7-9
cdr3_nt: TGTGCCAGCAGCTTACCAGGGGAGGTCAATGAGCAGTTCTTC
cdr3_aa: CASSLPGEVNEQFF

j_call: TRBJ2-7
clone_size: NA
d_call: NA
v_call: TRBV7-2
cdr3_nt: TGTGCCAGCAGCTCCCCCCCAATGGGGGTCTACGAGCAGTACTTC
cdr3_aa: CASSSPPMGVYEQYF

j_call: TRBJ2-5
clone_size: NA
d_call: NA
v_call: TRBV7-9
cdr3_nt: TGTGCCAGCAGCCCCATTGTGAGAAAGGAGACCCAGTACTTC
cdr3_aa: CASSPIVRKETQYF

j_call: TRBJ2-3
clone_size: NA
d_call: NA
v_call: TRBV14
cdr3_nt: TGTGCCAGCAGCCACTCTCACCCAGATACGCAGTATTTT
cdr3_aa: CASSHSHPDTQYF

j_call: TRBJ1-3
clone_size: once
d_call: NA
v_call: TRBV30
cdr3_nt: TGTGCCTGGGACCAGGGGACCTCTGGAAACACCATATATTTT
cdr3_aa: CAWDQGTSGNTIYF

j_call: TRBJ1-2
clone_size: NA
d_call: TRBD1
v_call: TRBV27
cdr3_nt: TGTGCCAGCAGTCCCCGGGACAGGGGATATCTCTATGGCTACACCTTC
cdr3_aa: CASSPRDRGYLYGYTF

j_call: TRBJ1-3
clone_size: NA
d_call: NA
v_call: TRBV10-3
cdr3_nt: TGTGCCATCAGTGACCCCCCTGGGGGCAGTGGAAACACCATATATTTT
cdr3_aa: CAISDPPGGSGNTIYF

j_call: TRBJ1-5
clone_size: NA
d_call: NA
v_call: TRBV19
cdr3_nt: TGTGCCAGTAGTATAACAGGGTGGGCTAATCAGCCCCAGCATTTT
cdr3_aa: CASSITGWANQPQHF

j_call: TRBJ2-1
clone_size: NA
d_call: TRBD2
v_call: TRBV2
cdr3_nt: TGTGCCAGCACGGACCTCGGGGACTACCAAATAATGAGCTCCTACAATGAGCAGTTCTTC
cdr3_aa: CASTDLGDYQIMSSYNEQFF

j_call: TRBJ1-1
clone_size: NA
d_call: NA
v_call: TRBV5-1
cdr3_nt: TGCGCCAGCAGCTGGGGGGGTACTGAAGCTTTCTTT
cdr3_aa: CASSWGGTEAFF

j_call: TRBJ1-5
clone_size: NA
d_call: NA
v_call: TRBV27
cdr3_nt: TGTGCCAGCAGCGGAAGCAATCAGCCCCAGCATTTT
cdr3_aa: CASSGSNQPQHF

j_call: TRBJ1-2
clone_size: NA
d_call: TRBD1
v_call: TRBV18
cdr3_nt: TGTGCCAGCTCCCCAGACAGGGACTATGGCTACACCTTC
cdr3_aa: CASSPDRDYGYTF

j_call: TRBJ1-1
clone_size: NA
d_call: TRBD1
v_call: TRBV5-8
cdr3_nt: TGTGCCAGCAGCAGGGGACAGGGAGGGACTGAAGCTTTCTTT
cdr3_aa: CASSRGQGGTEAFF

j_call: TRBJ1-6
clone_size: NA
d_call: TRBD1
v_call: TRBV5-4
cdr3_nt: TGTGCCAGCAGCTCGAAGACAGGGCCGAAGGGTAATTCACCCCTCCACTTT
cdr3_aa: CASSSKTGPKGNSPLHF

j_call: TRBJ2-5
clone_size: NA
d_call: NA
v_call: TRBV20-1
cdr3_nt: TGCAGTGCTAGTGCCGATCTAGGTATGAAGACCCAGTACTTC
cdr3_aa: CSASADLGMKTQYF

j_call: TRBJ1-6
clone_size: once
d_call: TRBD1
v_call: TRBV28
cdr3_nt: TGTGCCAGCAGTTCGCCCGACAGGGAGAGTTCACCCCTCCACTTT
cdr3_aa: CASSSPDRESSPLHF

j_call: TRBJ1-2
clone_size: NA
d_call: NA
v_call: TRBV12-3/TRBV12-4
cdr3_nt: TGTGCCAGCAGTCCCACATGGTATGGCTACACCTTC
cdr3_aa: CASSPTWYGYTF

j_call: TRBJ2-1
clone_size: NA
d_call: TRBD1
v_call: TRBV7-9
cdr3_nt: TGTGCCAGCAGCTTAGGACAGGGGGTATACAATGAGCAGTTCTTC
cdr3_aa: CASSLGQGVYNEQFF

j_call: TRBJ1-5
clone_size: few
d_call: TRBD1
v_call: TRBV19
cdr3_nt: TGTGCCAGTACCCTCGACAGGGGCTTCAATCAGCCCCAGCATTTT
cdr3_aa: CASTLDRGFNQPQHF

j_call: TRBJ2-1
clone_size: NA
d_call: TRBD2
v_call: TRBV5-5
cdr3_nt: TGTGCCAGCAGCTTACTAGCGGGCTACAATGAGCAGTTCTTC
cdr3_aa: CASSLLAGYNEQFF

j_call: TRBJ2-3
clone_size: NA
d_call: NA
v_call: TRBV5-1
cdr3_nt: TGCGCCAGCAGCTTATCGCTAGTCGTCACAGATACGCAGTATTTT
cdr3_aa: CASSLSLVVTDTQYF

j_call: TRBJ1-5
clone_size: NA
d_call: NA
v_call: TRBV7-9
cdr3_nt: TGTGCCAGCAGCTCGGACAGCAATCAGCCCCAGCATTTT
cdr3_aa: CASSSDSNQPQHF

j_call: TRBJ2-2
clone_size: NA
d_call: NA
v_call: TRBV20-1
cdr3_nt: TGCAGTGCACGTCGGACCGGGGAGCTGTTTTTT
cdr3_aa: CSARRTGELFF

j_call: TRBJ2-1
clone_size: NA
d_call: TRBD2
v_call: TRBV5-1
cdr3_nt: TGCGCCAGCAGCGCGGGAACCGGGACTAGCGGGACTAGCTCCTACAATGAGCAGTTCTTC
cdr3_aa: CASSAGTGTSGTSSYNEQFF

j_call: TRBJ2-7
clone_size: few
d_call: TRBD1
v_call: TRBV12-3/TRBV12-4
cdr3_nt: TGTGCCAGCAGACCGACAGGGTTCCACGAGCAGTACTTC
cdr3_aa: CASRPTGFHEQYF

j_call: TRBJ2-2
clone_size: NA
d_call: TRBD2
v_call: TRBV7-9
cdr3_nt: TGTGCCAGCAGCTCCTTACTAGCGGGTGGGGAGCTGTTTTTT
cdr3_aa: CASSSLLAGGELFF

j_call: TRBJ1-2
clone_size: NA
d_call: NA
v_call: TRBV29-1
cdr3_nt: TGCAGCATTAGGGCAGACTCTAACTATGGCTACACCTTC
cdr3_aa: CSIRADSNYGYTF

j_call: TRBJ2-7
clone_size: NA
d_call: TRBD2
v_call: TRBV15
cdr3_nt: TGTGCCACCAGCATAGGACTAGCGGGAGTTTATAGCGAGCAGTACTTC
cdr3_aa: CATSIGLAGVYSEQYF

j_call: TRBJ2-5
clone_size: NA
d_call: NA
v_call: TRBV3-1/TRBV3-2
cdr3_nt: TGTGCCAGCAGCCAAGATGGAGGTCGCCGAGAGACCCAGTACTTC
cdr3_aa: CASSQDGGRRETQYF

j_call: TRBJ2-7
clone_size: NA
d_call: NA
v_call: TRBV7-9
cdr3_nt: TGTGCCAGCAGCCCAGCCAGGACTAAATACGAGCAGTACTTC
cdr3_aa: CASSPARTKYEQYF

j_call: TRBJ2-1
clone_size: NA
d_call: NA
v_call: TRBV5-6
cdr3_nt: TGTGCCAGCAGCTGGGGAGTAGGCGGGCCCTACAATGAGCAGTTCTTC
cdr3_aa: CASSWGVGGPYNEQFF

j_call: TRBJ1-5
clone_size: few
d_call: NA
v_call: TRBV2
cdr3_nt: TGTGCCAGCAGGGAACCTCAGGTCGACGGGGGGCCCCAGCATTTT
cdr3_aa: CASREPQVDGGPQHF